This T cell receptor (beta chain) was retrieved from a study of T cells expressing NK-cell markers. TCRdb re-called the 5' RACE reads and shows each CDR3 protein once, DNA omitted. Its table lists fewer than 300,000 distinct CDR3 sequences. The CDR3 contains 15 residues. This receptor was identified in a woman aged 18 to 75 in good health. Sequenced material: blood T cells: a sorted CD56 or NKG2C T cell subset, CD4+ or CD8+ T cells, or bulk PBMC T cells (not recorded which). The chain uses TRBV12-3 or TRBV12-4 and TRBJ1-1; the TRBD1 assignment by TCRdb is unverifiable without DNA. This chain's CDR3 is CASSHRQGGNTEAFF.